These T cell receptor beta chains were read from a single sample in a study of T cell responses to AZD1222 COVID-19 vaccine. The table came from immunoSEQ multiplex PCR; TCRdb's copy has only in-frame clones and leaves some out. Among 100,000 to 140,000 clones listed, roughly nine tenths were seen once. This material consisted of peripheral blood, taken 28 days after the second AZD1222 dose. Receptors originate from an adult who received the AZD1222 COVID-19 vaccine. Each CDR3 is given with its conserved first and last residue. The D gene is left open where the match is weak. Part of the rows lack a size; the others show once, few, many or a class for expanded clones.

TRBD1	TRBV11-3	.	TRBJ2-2	TGTGCCAGCAGCTTAGCCGGGACAGGGACCGGGGAGCTGTTTTTT	CASSLAGTGTGELFF
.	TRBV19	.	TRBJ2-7	TGTGCCAGTAGTGCCGGACCATCCTCCTACGAGCAGTACTTC	CASSAGPSSYEQYF
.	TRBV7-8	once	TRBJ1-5	TGTGCCAGCAGACTAGGAGAGCAGCCCCAGCATTTT	CASRLGEQPQHF
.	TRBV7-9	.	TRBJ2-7	TGTGCCAGCAGCTCATCCACAACCAGGGGCGGCCGCTACGAGCAGTACTTC	CASSSSTTRGGRYEQYF
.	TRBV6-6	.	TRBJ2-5	TGTGCCAGCAGTGTCCCTCGGGAGACCCAGTACTTC	CASSVPRETQYF
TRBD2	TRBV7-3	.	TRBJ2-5	TGTGCCAGCAGCTTAGGGGGCGGGGGGCCCCAAGAGACCCAGTACTTC	CASSLGGGGPQETQYF
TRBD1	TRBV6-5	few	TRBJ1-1	TGTGCCAGCAGTTTCACCGGGACAGTGAACACTGAAGCTTTCTTT	CASSFTGTVNTEAFF
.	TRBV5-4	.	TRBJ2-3	TGTGCCAGCAGCTTGGCCTTGGGGTCAGATACGCAGTATTTT	CASSLALGSDTQYF
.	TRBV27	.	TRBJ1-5	TGTGCCAGCAGTTTATTCTCGGGCTTCAATCAGCCCCAGCATTTT	CASSLFSGFNQPQHF
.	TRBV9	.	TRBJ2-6	TGTGCCAGCAGCGTCCCTTCGGGGGCCGGGGCCAACGTCCTGACTTTC	CASSVPSGAGANVLTF
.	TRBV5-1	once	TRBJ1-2	TGCGCCACCAACCCGGGAGAAGTAGGGAAAGGCTACACCTTC	CATNPGEVGKGYTF
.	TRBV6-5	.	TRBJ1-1	TGTGCCAGCAGCGCAGGACAGATGAACACTGAAGCTTTCTTT	CASSAGQMNTEAFF
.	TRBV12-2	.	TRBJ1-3	TGTGCAAGTCGCTTAACCGGGACAGCTCCGGGGAACACCATATATTTT	CASRLTGTAPGNTIYF
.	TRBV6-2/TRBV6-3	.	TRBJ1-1	TGTGCCAGCAGTTACGATGGGCTCACTGAAGCTTTCTTT	CASSYDGLTEAFF
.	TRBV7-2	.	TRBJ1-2	TGTGCCAGCAGCCCCCAGTCGGGCGGCTACACCTTC	CASSPQSGGYTF
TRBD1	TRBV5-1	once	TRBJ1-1	TGCGCCAGCAGCTTGCTCAGACAGGGAGTGAACACTGAAGCTTTCTTT	CASSLLRQGVNTEAFF
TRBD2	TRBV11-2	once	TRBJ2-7	TGTGCCAGCAGCCCGGGGTGGATAGCGGGGAGTTACGAGCAGTACTTC	CASSPGWIAGSYEQYF
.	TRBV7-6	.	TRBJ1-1	TGTGCCAGCAGCCCGGGAGAGAACACTGAAGCTTTCTTT	CASSPGENTEAFF
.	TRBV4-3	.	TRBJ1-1	TGCGCCAGCAGCCAAGAACCCAGAAACCCGAACACTGAAGCTTTCTTT	CASSQEPRNPNTEAFF
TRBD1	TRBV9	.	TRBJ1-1	TGTGCCAGCAGCGGAAGGGACAGCGAACGTGAAGCTTTCTTT	CASSGRDSEREAFF
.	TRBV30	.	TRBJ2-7	TGTGCCTGGAGTGGGACACTGAACTACGAGCAGTACTTC	CAWSGTLNYEQYF
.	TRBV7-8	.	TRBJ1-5	TGTGCCAGCAGCTGGAGCCCCAGAGGCGGTCCACAGCCCCAGCATTTT	CASSWSPRGGPQPQHF
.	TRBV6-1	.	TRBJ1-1	TGTGCCAGCAGTGAAGCTACGGGGAGAAACACTGAAGCTTTCTTT	CASSEATGRNTEAFF
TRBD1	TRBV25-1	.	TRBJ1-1	TGTGCCAGCAGTTACCCGGGACAGGGGTACACTGAAGCTTTCTTT	CASSYPGQGYTEAFF
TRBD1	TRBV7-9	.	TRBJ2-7	TGTGCCAGCAGCTTATCTGGGGCAGGGGGCTCCTACGAGCAGTACTTC	CASSLSGAGGSYEQYF
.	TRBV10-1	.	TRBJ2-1	TGCGCCAGCAGTGAGGAGGTCGGCTTCGGTGAGCAGTTCTTC	CASSEEVGFGEQFF
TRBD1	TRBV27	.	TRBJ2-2	TGTGCCAGCAGTTCCTCATCCGGGACAGAGAACACCGGGGAGCTGTTTTTT	CASSSSSGTENTGELFF
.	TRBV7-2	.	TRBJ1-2	TGTGCCAGCAGCTTCTGGGGAGGGAGAGATGGCTACACCTTC	CASSFWGGRDGYTF
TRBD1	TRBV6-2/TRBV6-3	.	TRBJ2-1	TGTGCCAGCAGTCGCGGACAGGGATCCAGCGATGAGCAGTTCTTC	CASSRGQGSSDEQFF
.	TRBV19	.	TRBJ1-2	TGTGCCAGTAGTATTCTTGGGTCATCTGGCTACACCTTC	CASSILGSSGYTF
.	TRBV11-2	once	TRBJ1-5	TGTGCCAGCAGCTTAACACCCGCCAGCAATCAGCCCCAGCATTTT	CASSLTPASNQPQHF
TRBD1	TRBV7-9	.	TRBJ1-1	TGTGCCAGCAGCCCCGCCCGGCCAGGGGGCGTTGAAGCTTTCTTT	CASSPARPGGVEAFF
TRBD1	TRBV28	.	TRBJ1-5	TGTGCCAGCAGCTGGACAGGGGGCAGAGCCCAGCATTTT	CASSWTGGRAQHF
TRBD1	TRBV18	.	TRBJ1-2	TGTGCCAGCTCACCGCGGACAGGGGCGGGCTATGGCTACACCTTC	CASSPRTGAGYGYTF
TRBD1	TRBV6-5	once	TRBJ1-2	TGTGCCAGCAGAACGAACAGGGGCACCAACTATGGCTACACCTTC	CASRTNRGTNYGYTF
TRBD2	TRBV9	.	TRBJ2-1	TGTGCCAGCAGCGTAGTAGCGGGGGACAATGAGCAGTTCTTC	CASSVVAGDNEQFF
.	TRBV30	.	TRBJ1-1	TGTGCCTGGAGTGTAGACACTGAAGCTTTCTTT	CAWSVDTEAFF
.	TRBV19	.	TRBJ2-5	TGTGCCAGTAGTATAGTTACGGGGGCGCCCCGGGAGACCCAGTACTTC	CASSIVTGAPRETQYF
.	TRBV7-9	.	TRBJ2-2	TGTGCCAGCCAGGTCAACACCGGGGAGCTGTTTTTT	CASQVNTGELFF
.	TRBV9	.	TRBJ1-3	TGTGCCAGCAGCGTAGGCAGGACCGGCGGAAACACCATATATTTT	CASSVGRTGGNTIYF
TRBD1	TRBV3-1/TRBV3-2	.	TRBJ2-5	TGTGCCAGCAGCCCCGGACAGGGTACGGGAGAGACCCAGTACTTC	CASSPGQGTGETQYF
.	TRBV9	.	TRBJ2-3	TGTGCCAGCAAGGGCGGGACCACAGATACGCAGTATTTT	CASKGGTTDTQYF
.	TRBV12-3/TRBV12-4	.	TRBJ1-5	TGTGCCAGCAGTTTAACGGGGGATCAGCCCCAGCATTTT	CASSLTGDQPQHF
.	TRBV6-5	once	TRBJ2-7	TGTGCCAGCAGTTCGGTACTCTCCGGGTTCTACGAGCAGTACTTC	CASSSVLSGFYEQYF
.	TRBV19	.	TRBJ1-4	TGTGCCAGTAGTATGATTGGGACAATTAATGAAAAACTGTTTTTT	CASSMIGTINEKLFF
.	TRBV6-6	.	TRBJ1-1	TGTGCCAGCAGCCCTTCCGGACGGAACATGAACACTGAAGCTTTCTTT	CASSPSGRNMNTEAFF
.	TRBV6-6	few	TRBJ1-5	TGTGCCAGCAGTCGCCAGAGTTATAGCAATCAGCCCCAGCATTTT	CASSRQSYSNQPQHF
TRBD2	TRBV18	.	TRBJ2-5	TGTGCCAGCTCACCATCTCAAGCGGGGTTAAAAGAGACCCAGTACTTC	CASSPSQAGLKETQYF
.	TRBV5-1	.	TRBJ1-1	TGCGCCAGCAGCTTTAATGGGGGCCCCACAATGAACACTGAAGCTTTCTTT	CASSFNGGPTMNTEAFF
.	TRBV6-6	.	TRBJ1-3	TGTGCCAGCAGACGGACAGAGCAGGGAAACACCATATATTTT	CASRRTEQGNTIYF
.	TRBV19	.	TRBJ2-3	TGTGCCAGTAGTATCAGGACAGCCCTCACAGATACGCAGTATTTT	CASSIRTALTDTQYF
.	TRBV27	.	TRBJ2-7	TGTGCCAGCAGTCCCCCCCCAGGGTGGAGGAACGAGCAGTACTTC	CASSPPPGWRNEQYF
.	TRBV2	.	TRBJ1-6	TGTGCCAGCAGTGCACAGGGTGGTAATTCACCCCTCCACTTT	CASSAQGGNSPLHF
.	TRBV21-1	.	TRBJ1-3	TGTGCCAGCAGCGGACGGACAGACGTATATGGAAACACCATATATTTT	CASSGRTDVYGNTIYF
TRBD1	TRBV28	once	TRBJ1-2	TGTGCCAGCAGTTCAGGGAAACGACAGGGGTCCACCTTC	CASSSGKRQGSTF
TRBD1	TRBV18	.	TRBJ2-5	TGTGCCAGCTCACCTTCCGGGACAGGGGGCGAGACCCAGTACTTC	CASSPSGTGGETQYF
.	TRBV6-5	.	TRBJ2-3	TGTGCCAGCAGTTATCAGTCCGCAGGGGCTATAGATACGCAGTATTTT	CASSYQSAGAIDTQYF
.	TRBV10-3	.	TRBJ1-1	TGTGCCATCAGTGATCCGGGGCAGAACACTGAAGCTTTCTTT	CAISDPGQNTEAFF
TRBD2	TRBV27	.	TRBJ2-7	TGTGCCAGCAGTCCCCTGGGGGGGGGAAAATCCTACGAGCAGTACTTC	CASSPLGGGKSYEQYF
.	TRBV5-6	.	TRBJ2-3	TGTGCCAGCAGCTTGGGGACAGACACAGATACGCAGTATTTT	CASSLGTDTDTQYF